This is a list of T cell receptor beta chains from one sample in a study of T cell responses to AZD1222 COVID-19 vaccine. Some clones are missing from TCRdb's copy, which holds only in-frame ones; the method was immunoSEQ multiplex PCR. The sample has about 210,000 clones, 92% seen once. The sample in question was peripheral blood, obtained on day 0 of AZD1222 vaccination. The receptors here all came from an adult in good health. Each CDR3 is given with its conserved first and last residue. The D gene is left open where the match is weak. The size of a clone is reported for some rows only, either as once, few or many, or as a class for expanded clones.

>few|16|TRBD2|TRBJ2-1|TRBV5-1
TGCGCCAGCAGCAATCTCCCGAGCGGGGGGTATAATGAGCAGTTCTTC
CASSNLPSGGYNEQFF
>.|13|.|TRBJ2-5|TRBV7-8
TGTGCCAGCAGCTTAGCGTGGAAGGAGACCCAGTACTTC
CASSLAWKETQYF
>once|14|.|TRBJ1-5|TRBV28
TGTGCCAGCAGTTTAATACGGTCTGGTCAGCCCCAGCATTTT
CASSLIRSGQPQHF
>.|11|.|TRBJ1-6|TRBV6-5
TGTGCCGTACAGGGTTCGTTCGGGTCCAACTTT
CAVQGSFGSNF
>.|13|.|TRBJ1-4|TRBV4-2
TGTGCCAGCAGCCAAGCGCGGGGGGAAAAACTGTTTTTT
CASSQARGEKLFF
>.|12|.|TRBJ1-5|TRBV12-5
TGTGCTAGTGGTTCGGCGAATCAGCCCCAGCATTTT
CASGSANQPQHF
>.|15|.|TRBJ2-5|TRBV2
TGTGCCAGCAGTCCCACCCAGACGGGGAAAGAGACCCAGTACTTC
CASSPTQTGKETQYF
>once|15|.|TRBJ1-2|TRBV6-5
TGTGCCAGCAGAGGGACCGGGGCCTCTAACTATGGCTACACCTTC
CASRGTGASNYGYTF
>.|12|.|TRBJ2-7|TRBV18
TGTGCCAGCTCACCTCAGGAGCACGAGCAGTACTTC
CASSPQEHEQYF
>.|15|.|TRBJ1-6|TRBV15
TGTGCCACCAGCAGAGATAGGCAGGGCAATTCACCCCTCCACTTT
CATSRDRQGNSPLHF
>.|16|.|TRBJ1-1|TRBV7-2
TGTGCCAGCAGCTCCTTCCCCCGGGCCATGGGAACTGAAGCTTTCTTT
CASSSFPRAMGTEAFF
>.|14|.|TRBJ2-3|TRBV18
TGTGCCAGCTCACCACCTTACAGCACAGATACGCAGTATTTT
CASSPPYSTDTQYF
>.|13|TRBD1|TRBJ2-7|TRBV12-3/TRBV12-4
TGTGCCAGCAGCCGGGACAGGGACTCCGAGCAGTACTTC
CASSRDRDSEQYF
>few|15|TRBD2|TRBJ2-7|TRBV14
TGTGCCAGCAGCCCCGTAACTAGCGGCTCCTACGAGCAGTACTTC
CASSPVTSGSYEQYF
>.|14|.|TRBJ2-5|TRBV6-5
TGTGCCAGCAGGTTGACAGGCCGCTGGGAGACCCAGTACTTC
CASRLTGRWETQYF
>.|10|.|TRBJ1-1|TRBV30
TGTGCCTGCCGAAACACTGAAGCTTTCTTT
CACRNTEAFF
>.|14|.|TRBJ1-4|TRBV6-2/TRBV6-3
TGTGCCAGCAGTTTTGGCGATGAGAGTGAAAAACTGTTTTTT
CASSFGDESEKLFF
>.|15|TRBD1|TRBJ1-2|TRBV20-1
TGCAGTGCTAGTGGAGGACAGGGGAATAGGAATGGCTACACCTTC
CSASGGQGNRNGYTF
>.|15|.|TRBJ2-1|TRBV18
TGTGCCAGCTCACCACTCGGGGCGTCCTACAATGAGCAGTTCTTC
CASSPLGASYNEQFF
>.|16|TRBD2|TRBJ2-1|TRBV5-1
TGCGCCAGCAGCTTGGGAGGGCTAGCGGGGCAGAATGAGCAGTTCTTC
CASSLGGLAGQNEQFF
>.|15|.|TRBJ1-1|TRBV19
TGTGCCAGTAGTCCGGCGGGACTGCCGAACACTGAAGCTTTCTTT
CASSPAGLPNTEAFF
>.|15|.|TRBJ1-5|TRBV4-1
TGCGCCAGCAGCCAAGGGGACGGACACCGTATACCCCAGCATTTT
CASSQGDGHRIPQHF
>once|16|TRBD1|TRBJ1-3|TRBV3-1/TRBV3-2
TGTGCCAGCAGCCCTACGGGACAGGGCCCTGGAAACACCATATATTTT
CASSPTGQGPGNTIYF
>.|13|.|TRBJ2-2|TRBV3-1/TRBV3-2
TGTGCCAGCAGCCGCTCGACCACCGGGGAGCTGTTTTTT
CASSRSTTGELFF
>.|14|TRBD2|TRBJ2-7|TRBV2
TGTGCCAGCACCGAAAGCGGGGGGGCCGGCGAGCAGTACTTC
CASTESGGAGEQYF
>.|16|.|TRBJ1-2|TRBV5-6
TGTGCCAGCAGCGGGCATTCAAATATAGTCCTGGGTGGCTACACCTTC
CASSGHSNIVLGGYTF
>.|13|.|TRBJ1-2|TRBV18
TGTGCCAGCTCACCGGAACAGAACTATGGCTACACCTTC
CASSPEQNYGYTF
>.|14|TRBD1|TRBJ2-1|TRBV6-5
TGTGCCAGCAGGGAGACAGGGGGCGCGAATGAGCAGTTCTTC
CASRETGGANEQFF
>.|14|.|TRBJ1-2|TRBV3-1/TRBV3-2
TGTGCCAGCACCCCGACAGTCGATGTGAGGGGCTACACCTTC
CASTPTVDVRGYTF
>.|11|TRBD1|TRBJ1-2|TRBV30
TGTGCCTTGGGACAGACCTGGAGCTACACCTTC
CALGQTWSYTF
>few|15|.|TRBJ1-6|TRBV3-1/TRBV3-2
TGTGCCAGCAGCCCAGGAGATTCCTATAATTCACCCCTCCACTTT
CASSPGDSYNSPLHF
>.|14|.|TRBJ2-2|TRBV29-1
TGCAGCGTGGGGGGTGGGGATAACACCGGGGAGCTGTTTTTT
CSVGGGDNTGELFF
>.|12|.|TRBJ1-2|TRBV3-1/TRBV3-2
TGTGCCAGCAGCCAAGTCGACTATGGCTACACCTTC
CASSQVDYGYTF
>few|15|.|TRBJ2-2|TRBV5-1
TGCGCCAGCAGCTTGCCCCTCGGAGATACCGGGGAGCTGTTTTTT
CASSLPLGDTGELFF
>.|15|TRBD1|TRBJ2-5|TRBV18
TGTGCCAGCTCACCAACGACAGGGGGCAGGGAGACCCAGTACTTC
CASSPTTGGRETQYF
>.|14|TRBD2|TRBJ2-1|TRBV7-9
TGTGCCAGCAGCGAAAGCGGGGACTACAATGAGCAGTTCTTC
CASSESGDYNEQFF
>.|16|TRBD1|TRBJ2-2|TRBV7-9
TGTGCCAGCAGCACCCGACAGGGTTCCAACACCGGGGAGCTGTTTTTT
CASSTRQGSNTGELFF
>.|11|.|TRBJ2-1|TRBV12-3/TRBV12-4
TGTGCCAGCAGCCCGGCCCATGAGCAGTTCTTC
CASSPAHEQFF
>.|13|.|TRBJ2-6|TRBV3-1/TRBV3-2
TGTGCCAGCAGCCAGAGTGGGGCCAACGTCCTGACTTTC
CASSQSGANVLTF
>.|15|TRBD2|TRBJ2-3|TRBV6-1
TGTGCCAGCAGTGAACTAGCGGGGGGCGCAGATACGCAGTATTTT
CASSELAGGADTQYF
>.|13|.|TRBJ2-5|TRBV7-9
TGTGCCAGCAGCTTAGTCCCCCAAGAGACCCAGTACTTC
CASSLVPQETQYF
>.|13|TRBD1|TRBJ2-2|TRBV7-3
TGTGCCAGCGCGGGACAGGCCGGCGGGGAGCTGTTTTTT
CASAGQAGGELFF
>.|18|TRBD2|TRBJ2-1|TRBV7-2
TGTGCCAGCAGCTTAGTTAGAGCGGGGGGGCTTTTTCTCAATGAGCAGTTCTTC
CASSLVRAGGLFLNEQFF
>.|15|TRBD1|TRBJ2-1|TRBV27
TGTGCCAGCAGTTCGACAGGGAGCTCCTACAATGAGCAGTTCTTC
CASSSTGSSYNEQFF
>.|13|TRBD1|TRBJ2-7|TRBV7-9
TGTGCCAGCAGCTTAACAGGGGGTGGCGAGCAGTACTTC
CASSLTGGGEQYF
>.|15|TRBD1|TRBJ1-4|TRBV5-6
TGTGCCAGCAGCTCTACCGGGACAGGACACGAAAAACTGTTTTTT
CASSSTGTGHEKLFF
>once|13|.|TRBJ2-5|TRBV12-3/TRBV12-4
TGTGCCAGCAGTACCGCACACGGGGAGACCCAGTACTTC
CASSTAHGETQYF
>once|15|TRBD1|TRBJ2-7|TRBV3-1/TRBV3-2
TGTGCCAGCAGCCAAGATTGGACCAGGGGGCGCGAGCAGTACTTC
CASSQDWTRGREQYF
>few|15|.|TRBJ2-2|TRBV5-1
TGCGCCAGCAGCTTGAGTGAAGCGAACACCGGGGAGCTGTTTTTT
CASSLSEANTGELFF
>.|13|.|TRBJ1-2|TRBV7-9
TGTGCCAGCAGCCCCGCAGCTAACTATGGCTACACCTTC
CASSPAANYGYTF
>.|17|TRBD2|TRBJ2-3|TRBV18
TGTGCCAGCTCACCAATAGGCGGGACTAGCGAGTCGGATACGCAGTATTTT
CASSPIGGTSESDTQYF
>.|15|.|TRBJ1-4|TRBV9
TGTGCCAGCAGCTTCGGACTGGCAACTAATGAAAAACTGTTTTTT
CASSFGLATNEKLFF
>.|12|.|TRBJ2-2|TRBV7-3
TGTGCCAGCAGCTCAAACACCGGGGAGCTGTTTTTT
CASSSNTGELFF
>.|12|.|TRBJ2-2|TRBV5-1
TGCGCCAGCACCGAAGGACCCGGGGAGCTGTTTTTT
CASTEGPGELFF
>.|12|.|TRBJ2-1|TRBV12-3/TRBV12-4
TGTGCCAGCAGTTTTGGGGATAATGAGCAGTTCTTC
CASSFGDNEQFF
>.|15|.|TRBJ2-7|TRBV27
TGTGCCAGCAGCCCGAAGCTGGACAGATCCTACGAGCAGTACTTC
CASSPKLDRSYEQYF
>few|14|.|TRBJ1-6|TRBV10-3
TGTGCCATCAGTGATGGGCAGCGAAATTCACCCCTCCACTTT
CAISDGQRNSPLHF
>.|13|.|TRBJ1-1|TRBV12-5
TGTGCTAGTAGCTACAGGGAGGGCACTGAAGCTTTCTTT
CASSYREGTEAFF
>.|16|.|TRBJ1-2|TRBV6-1
TGTGCCAGCAGTGAAGGTGGCGTGGCGGGGGTGCGTGGCTACACCTTC
CASSEGGVAGVRGYTF
>few|13|.|TRBJ1-1|TRBV19
TGTGCCAGCCGCGGGGGAGTGGGGACTGAAGCTTTCTTT
CASRGGVGTEAFF